A selection of T cell receptor beta chains follows, all from one sample in a study of response to subunit inactivated influenza vaccine. TCRdb used MiXCR to reprocess the RT-PCR reads, holding one entry per CDR3 protein. The sample holds under 850,000 distinct CDR3 sequences, roughly 20% seen once. Sequencing was performed on PBMCs from blood, taken 5 days after vaccination. These receptors came from a man aged 45 to 65 who received an inactivated influenza vaccine. Both conserved end residues are part of each CDR3. D genes are given only for firm matches. Clone size is shown for a subset of rows, as once, few, many or a class of expanded clone.

TRBJ2-7 . TRBV12-3/TRBV12-4 few TGTGCCAGCAGTCACCTGTGGGGGTCGGACGAGCAGTACTTC CASSHLWGSDEQYF
TRBJ2-5 . TRBV20-1 few TGCAGTGCTAGAGATCGCCTAACCCAAGAGACCCAGTACTTC CSARDRLTQETQYF
TRBJ2-1 . TRBV6-4 . TGTGCCAGCCGAAGTCGGGGGTTGATGGGGAATGAGCAGTTCTTC CASRSRGLMGNEQFF
TRBJ2-1 . TRBV6-2/TRBV6-3 . TGTGCCAGCAGGCAGCGGGACAATCGGAATGAGCAGTTCTTC CASRQRDNRNEQFF
TRBJ2-2 . TRBV7-2 . TGTGCCAGCAGCTTAGTAGAAGGGTTCAGGGAGCTGTTTTTT CASSLVEGFRELFF
TRBJ2-7 TRBD1 TRBV4-2 few TGTGCCAGCAGCTCGCCGGACAGGAACTCCTACGAGCAGTACTTC CASSSPDRNSYEQYF
TRBJ1-3 . TRBV5-1 . TGCGCCAGCAGCTTGGCGGGGCAGGACTCTGGAAACACCATATATTTT CASSLAGQDSGNTIYF
TRBJ1-1 TRBD1 TRBV6-2/TRBV6-3 few TGTGCCAGCAGTCCGGACAGGGGTTACACTGAAGCTTTCTTT CASSPDRGYTEAFF
TRBJ2-5 TRBD2 TRBV12-3/TRBV12-4 few TGTGCCAGCAGTTTTCTCCCCGGGAGGCAGACCCAGTACTTC CASSFLPGRQTQYF
TRBJ2-6 . TRBV7-2 few TGTGCCAGCAGCTTAGTGTCAGCGGTTGGGGCCAACGTCCTGACTTTC CASSLVSAVGANVLTF
TRBJ2-5 . TRBV6-1 once TGTGCCACTCGGTTCCTTGAGACCCAGTACTTC CATRFLETQYF
TRBJ1-1 . TRBV7-2 . TGTGCCAGCAGCCTTAGGAACAGGGAAGCTTTCTTT CASSLRNREAFF
TRBJ2-1 TRBD1 TRBV10-3 . TGTGCCATCAGTGAATCCGGGACAGTGGTTGAGCAGTTCTTC CAISESGTVVEQFF
TRBJ1-1 . TRBV7-9 few TGTGCCAGCAGCTTAGAAGGGGGTTACGGTTCAGCTTTCTTT CASSLEGGYGSAFF
TRBJ2-7 . TRBV6-2/TRBV6-3 few TGTGCCAGCAGTTACTCGAGCAGGAGCTCCTACGAGCAGTACTTC CASSYSSRSSYEQYF
TRBJ2-1 . TRBV20-1 few TGCAGTGCTAGCCGCGGGCAAAACAATGAGCAGTTCTTC CSASRGQNNEQFF
TRBJ2-1 . TRBV10-3 few TGTGCCATCAAGGGGACCCCCAATGAGCAGTTCTTC CAIKGTPNEQFF
TRBJ2-3 . TRBV7-2 few TGTGCCAGCACGCCAAGGTCCCTAAGCACAGATACGCAGTATTTT CASTPRSLSTDTQYF
TRBJ2-1 TRBD2 TRBV4-3 few TGCGCCAGCAGCCAAGATGAAGCGGGGAGCTCCTACAATGAGCAGTTCTTC CASSQDEAGSSYNEQFF
TRBJ2-1 . TRBV5-5 . TGTGCCAGCAGCTCCTCAGCTGGGGGCCCCTACAATGAGCAGTTCTTC CASSSSAGGPYNEQFF
TRBJ1-2 . TRBV12-3/TRBV12-4 . TGTGCCAGCAGCCGAGACCAGGGCTACGGCTACACCTTC CASSRDQGYGYTF
TRBJ1-2 . TRBV7-9 few TGTGCCAGCATTTCCGCGGACTATGGCTACACCTTC CASISADYGYTF
TRBJ2-7 . TRBV20-1 few TGCAGTGCCAGGCCGGGTACCGACTACGAGCAGTACTTC CSARPGTDYEQYF
TRBJ2-2 TRBD2 TRBV20-1 few TGCAGTGCTAGAGTGCGGGGGGGGAACACCGGGGAGCTGTTTTTT CSARVRGGNTGELFF
TRBJ2-3 TRBD2 TRBV6-1 many TGTGCCAGCAGCCCCAGGCGGGGGGTTAGCACAGATACGCAGTATTTT CASSPRRGVSTDTQYF
TRBJ2-2 . TRBV24-1 . TGTGCCACCAGTGAGGCCTTAACCGGGGAGCTGTTTTTT CATSEALTGELFF
TRBJ2-3 . TRBV11-2 few TGTGCCAGCAGCTATTACTCAAGACGCACAGATACGCAGTATTTT CASSYYSRRTDTQYF
TRBJ2-5 . TRBV12-3/TRBV12-4 many TGTGCCAGCAGTTGGGGCCCAGGGGAGACCCAGTACTTC CASSWGPGETQYF
TRBJ2-3 . TRBV3-1 . TGTGCCAGCAGCAAAGAGGGGCGAAGTACTAGCACAGATACGCAGTATTTT CASSKEGRSTSTDTQYF
TRBJ2-6 . TRBV6-5 . TGTGCCAGCAGTTACACAAGAAAGCCTGGGGCCAACGTCCTGACTTTC CASSYTRKPGANVLTF
TRBJ1-2 TRBD1 TRBV20-1 few TGCAGTGCCGGAGGGACAGGGAAGGATGGCTACACCTTC CSAGGTGKDGYTF
TRBJ2-3 TRBD2 TRBV20-1 few TGCAGTGCTAGAGATCCGGCTAGCGGGAGGGTGGATACGCAGTATTTT CSARDPASGRVDTQYF
TRBJ2-3 . TRBV29-1 . TGCAGCGTTGAAGCGGTGGGGAGTAGCACAGATACGCAGTATTTT CSVEAVGSSTDTQYF
TRBJ2-5 . TRBV20-1 few TGCAGTGCTAGAGATATGGAGACCCAGTACTTC CSARDMETQYF
TRBJ2-5 TRBD2 TRBV4-3 few TGCGCCAGCAGCCAAGATCGGACTAGCGGGGGAGAGACCCAGTACTTC CASSQDRTSGGETQYF
TRBJ1-5 TRBD1 TRBV24-1 . TGTGCCACCAGTGATGCCGGGACAGGACAGCCCCAGCATTTT CATSDAGTGQPQHF
TRBJ1-5 . TRBV6-5 . TGTGCCAGCAGTTACTCAAGGACAGGCAATCAGCCCCAGCATTTT CASSYSRTGNQPQHF
TRBJ1-5 . TRBV5-6 many TGTGCCAGCAGCTTGAAGGGAGGCAATCAGCCCCAGCATTTT CASSLKGGNQPQHF
TRBJ2-3 TRBD1 TRBV25-1 few TGTGCCAGCACTTTGACAGGGGGCAGTTCGGATACGCAGTATTTT CASTLTGGSSDTQYF
TRBJ2-3 TRBD2 TRBV5-1 few TGCGCCAGCAGCCCCTCTAGCGGGAACACAGATACGCAGTATTTT CASSPSSGNTDTQYF
TRBJ2-7 . TRBV7-6 few TGTGCCAGCAGCCCCGCACCGGGGAGCTCACGCGAGCAGTACTTC CASSPAPGSSREQYF
TRBJ1-2 . TRBV4-3 . TGCGCCAGCAGCCAAGATCTCCTAACGGTACCTAAGGGCTACACCTTC CASSQDLLTVPKGYTF
TRBJ2-5 . TRBV5-1 . TGCGCCAGCAGCCCCATGGGAGAGACCCAGTACTTC CASSPMGETQYF
TRBJ1-5 TRBD1 TRBV6-5 few TGTGCCAGCAGTTACTCGGGACAGCAATATAGCAATCAGCCCCAGCATTTT CASSYSGQQYSNQPQHF
TRBJ1-2 . TRBV19 . TGTGCCAGTAGTATTGGCGATAGGTCAACGATCGGCGGCTACACCTTC CASSIGDRSTIGGYTF
TRBJ2-7 . TRBV5-1 . TGCGCCAGCAGGGCCCAACAGGGCCCCCAATACGAGCAGTACTTC CASRAQQGPQYEQYF
TRBJ2-7 TRBD2 TRBV24-1 few TGTGCCACCAGTGATGGACTAGCGGGGGGCCACGAGCAGTACTTC CATSDGLAGGHEQYF
TRBJ2-5 . TRBV3-1 . TGTGCCAGCAGCCCAGGGGGGACAGTTCAAGAGACCCAGTACTTC CASSPGGTVQETQYF
TRBJ2-5 TRBD2 TRBV7-2 . TGTGCCAGCAGCCAGGGACTAGCGGCGGAGACCCAGTACTTC CASSQGLAAETQYF
TRBJ2-7 . TRBV20-1 . TGCAGCACCCGGGGGCAGGGTTCCTCCTACGAGCAGTACTTC CSTRGQGSSYEQYF
TRBJ2-5 TRBD2 TRBV29-1 many TGCAGCGGGCGGACTAGCGGAGAGACCCAGTACTTC CSGRTSGETQYF
TRBJ2-7 . TRBV4-3 . TGCGCCAGCAGCCAAGGCCCAGGCTACGAGCAGTACTTC CASSQGPGYEQYF
TRBJ2-2 . TRBV27 . TGTGCCAGCAGTTTTACGGGGGGCGCGGGCGGGGAGCTGTTTTTT CASSFTGGAGGELFF
TRBJ1-5 . TRBV28 . TGTGCCAGCGTTAGAAGGGTCTATAGCAATCAGCCCCAGCATTTT CASVRRVYSNQPQHF